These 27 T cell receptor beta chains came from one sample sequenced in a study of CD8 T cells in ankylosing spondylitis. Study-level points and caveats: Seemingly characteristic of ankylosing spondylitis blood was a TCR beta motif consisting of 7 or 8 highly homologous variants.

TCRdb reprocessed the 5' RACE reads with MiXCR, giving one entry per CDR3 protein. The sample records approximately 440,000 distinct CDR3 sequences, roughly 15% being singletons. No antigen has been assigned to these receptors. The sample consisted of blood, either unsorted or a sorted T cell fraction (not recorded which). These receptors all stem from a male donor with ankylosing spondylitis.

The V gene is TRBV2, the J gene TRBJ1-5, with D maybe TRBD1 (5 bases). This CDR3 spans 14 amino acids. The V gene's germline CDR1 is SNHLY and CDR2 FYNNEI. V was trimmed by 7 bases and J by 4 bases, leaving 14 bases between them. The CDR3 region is CASTPPGRNQPQHF. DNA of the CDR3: TGTGCCAGCACTCCCCCGGGGCGGAATCAGCCCCAGCATTTT. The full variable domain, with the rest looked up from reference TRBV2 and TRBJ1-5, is EPEVTQTPSHQVTQMGQEVILRCVPISNHLYFYWYRQILGQKVEFLVSFYNNEISEKSEIFDDQFSVERPDGSNFTLKIRSTKLEDSAMYFCASTPPGRNQPQHFGDGTRLSIL.

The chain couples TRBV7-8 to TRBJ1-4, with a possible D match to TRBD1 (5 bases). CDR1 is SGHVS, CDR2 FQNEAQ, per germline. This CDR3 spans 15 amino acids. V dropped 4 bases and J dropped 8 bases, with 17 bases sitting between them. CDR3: CASSSRPGSREKLFF. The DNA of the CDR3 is TGTGCCAGCAGCTCACGCCCAGGGTCGCGGGAAAAACTGTTTTTT.

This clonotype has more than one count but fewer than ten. This chain's CDR3 is CASSLPDRPDTGELFF. For the CDR3, the DNA is TGTGCCAGCAGTCTCCCGGACAGGCCCGACACCGGGGAGCTGTTTTTT. The chain combines TRBV28 with TRBJ2-2; 7 bases map to TRBD1. CDR1 is MDHEN, CDR2 SYDVKM, per germline. The CDR3 loop spans 16 amino acids. V trimming: 5 bases; J trimming: 3 bases; junction bases outside the gene matches: 9.

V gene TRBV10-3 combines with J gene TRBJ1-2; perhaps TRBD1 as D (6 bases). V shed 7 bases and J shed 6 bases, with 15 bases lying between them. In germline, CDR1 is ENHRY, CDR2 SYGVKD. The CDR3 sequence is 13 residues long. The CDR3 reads CAIKGGGFDGYTF. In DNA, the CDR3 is TGTGCCATCAAGGGGGGCGGGTTTGATGGCTACACCTTC.

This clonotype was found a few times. Here the CDR3 DNA reads TGTGCCAGCAGGGATAATCAGCCCCAGCATTTT. This gives the protein CASRDNQPQHF. This chain connects TRBV11-1 to TRBJ1-5; the D is unclear. The CDR3 runs 11 residues. V gave up 6 bases and J gave up 4 bases, with 4 bases separating them. Germline CDR1 is SGHAT and CDR2 is FQDESV (reference sequence).

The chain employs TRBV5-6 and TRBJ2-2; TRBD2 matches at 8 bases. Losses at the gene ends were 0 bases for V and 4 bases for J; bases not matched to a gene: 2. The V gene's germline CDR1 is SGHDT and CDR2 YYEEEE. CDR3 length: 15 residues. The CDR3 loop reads CASSLALAGTGELFF. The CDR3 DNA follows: TGTGCCAGCAGCTTGGCCCTAGCGGGCACCGGGGAGCTGTTTTTT.

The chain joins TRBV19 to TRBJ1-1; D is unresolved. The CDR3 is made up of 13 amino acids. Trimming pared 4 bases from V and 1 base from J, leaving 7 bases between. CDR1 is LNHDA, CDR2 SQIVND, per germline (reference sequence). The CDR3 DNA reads TGTGCCAGTAGTAACCCAGAGAACACTGAAGCTTTCTTT. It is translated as CASSNPENTEAFF.

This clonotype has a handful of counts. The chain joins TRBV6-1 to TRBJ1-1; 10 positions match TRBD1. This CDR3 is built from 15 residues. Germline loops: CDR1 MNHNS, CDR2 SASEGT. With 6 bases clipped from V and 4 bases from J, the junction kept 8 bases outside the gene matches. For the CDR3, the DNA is TGTGCCAGCAGCACAGACAGGGGGCTTACCACTGAAGCTTTCTTT. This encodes CASSTDRGLTTEAFF.

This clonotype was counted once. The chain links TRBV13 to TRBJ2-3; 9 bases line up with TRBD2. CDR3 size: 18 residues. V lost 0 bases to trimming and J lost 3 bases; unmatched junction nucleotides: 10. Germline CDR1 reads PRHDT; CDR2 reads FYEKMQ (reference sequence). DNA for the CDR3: TGTGCCAGCAGCTTAGGTTGGGCAAGCGGGAGGAAGACAGATACGCAGTATTTT. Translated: CASSLGWASGRKTDTQYF.

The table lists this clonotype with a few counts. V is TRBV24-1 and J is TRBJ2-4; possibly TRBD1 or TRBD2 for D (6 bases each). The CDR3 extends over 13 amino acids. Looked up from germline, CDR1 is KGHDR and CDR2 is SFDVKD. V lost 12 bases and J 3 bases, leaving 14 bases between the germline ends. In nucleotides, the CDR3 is TGTGCCCCTCGGGGGCAGGTCAAAAACATTCAGTACTTC. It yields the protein CAPRGQVKNIQYF.

The CDR3 spells CAIRGQADSPLHF. The CDR3 nucleotides are TGTGCCATCAGAGGACAGGCTGATTCACCCCTCCACTTT. The V and J genes are TRBV10-3 and TRBJ1-6; 7 bases map to TRBD1. The CDR3 consists of 13 residues. V gave up 6 bases and J gave up 8 bases; unmatched junction bases: 4. CDR1 and CDR2 (germline): ENHRY, SYGVKD.

The DNA of the CDR3 is TGTGCCAGCAGTCTGGGGGCAGGGGTTAGTCAGCCCCAGCATTTT. Its translation is CASSLGAGVSQPQHF. The gene calls are TRBV6-1 and TRBJ1-5; maybe TRBD1 (6 bases). The V and J ends lost 5 bases and 6 bases respectively, with 17 bases between them. The germline CDR1 and CDR2 sequences are MNHNS and SASEGT. The CDR3 consists of 15 residues.

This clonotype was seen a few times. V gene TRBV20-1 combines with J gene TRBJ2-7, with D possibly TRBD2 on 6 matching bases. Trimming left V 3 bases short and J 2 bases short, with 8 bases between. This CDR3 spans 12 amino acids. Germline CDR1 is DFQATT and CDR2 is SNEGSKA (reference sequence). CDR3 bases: TGCAGTGCTAGCGGGAGTGCCTACGAGCAGTACTTC. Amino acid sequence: CSASGSAYEQYF.

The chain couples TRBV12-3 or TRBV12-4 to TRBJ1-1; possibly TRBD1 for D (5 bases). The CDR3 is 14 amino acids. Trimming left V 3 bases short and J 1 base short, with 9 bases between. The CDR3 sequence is CASSFATGNTEAFF. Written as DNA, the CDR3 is TGTGCCAGCAGTTTCGCAACAGGGAACACTGAAGCTTTCTTT.

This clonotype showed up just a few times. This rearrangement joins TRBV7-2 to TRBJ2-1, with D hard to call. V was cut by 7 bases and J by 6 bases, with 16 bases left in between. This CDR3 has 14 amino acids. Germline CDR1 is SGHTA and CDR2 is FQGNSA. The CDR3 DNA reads TGTGCCAGCATGATGACGTGGCGGCCCAATGAGCAGTTCTTC. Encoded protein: CASMMTWRPNEQFF.

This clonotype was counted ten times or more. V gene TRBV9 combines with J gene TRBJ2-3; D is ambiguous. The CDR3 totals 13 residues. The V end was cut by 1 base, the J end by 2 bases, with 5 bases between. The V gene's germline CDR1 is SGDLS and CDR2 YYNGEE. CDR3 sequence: CASSVRPTDTQYF. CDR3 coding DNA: TGTGCCAGCAGCGTACGCCCCACAGATACGCAGTATTTT.

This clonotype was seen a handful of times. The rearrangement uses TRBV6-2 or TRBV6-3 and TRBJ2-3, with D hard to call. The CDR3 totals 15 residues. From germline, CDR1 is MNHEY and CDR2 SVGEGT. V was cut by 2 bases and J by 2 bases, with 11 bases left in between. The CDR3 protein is CASSYTRVFTDTQYF. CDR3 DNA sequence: TGTGCCAGCAGTTACACAAGGGTCTTCACAGATACGCAGTATTTT.

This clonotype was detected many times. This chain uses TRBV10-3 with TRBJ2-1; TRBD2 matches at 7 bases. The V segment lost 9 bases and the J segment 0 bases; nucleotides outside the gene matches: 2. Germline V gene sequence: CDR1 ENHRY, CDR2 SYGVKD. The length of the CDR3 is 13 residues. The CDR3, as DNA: TGTGCCATGGGAGGGAGCTCCTACAATGAGCAGTTCTTC. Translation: CAMGGSSYNEQFF.

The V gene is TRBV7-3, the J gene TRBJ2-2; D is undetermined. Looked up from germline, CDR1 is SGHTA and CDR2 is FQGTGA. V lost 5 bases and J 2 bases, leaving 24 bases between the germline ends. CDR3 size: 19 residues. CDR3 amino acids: CASSPQPLGILGNTGELFF. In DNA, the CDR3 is TGTGCCAGCAGCCCGCAGCCTCTTGGGATCTTGGGAAACACCGGGGAGCTGTTTTTT.

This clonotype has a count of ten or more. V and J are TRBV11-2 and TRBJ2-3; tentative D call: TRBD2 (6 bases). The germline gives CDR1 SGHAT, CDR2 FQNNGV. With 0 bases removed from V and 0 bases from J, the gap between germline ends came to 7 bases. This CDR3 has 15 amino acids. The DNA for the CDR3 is TGTGCCAGCAGCTTAGAGGGGACTAGCACAGATACGCAGTATTTT. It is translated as CASSLEGTSTDTQYF.

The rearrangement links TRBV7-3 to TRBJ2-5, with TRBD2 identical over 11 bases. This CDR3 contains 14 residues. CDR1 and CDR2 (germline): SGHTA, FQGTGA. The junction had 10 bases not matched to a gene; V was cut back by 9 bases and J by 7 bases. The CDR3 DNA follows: TGTGCCAGTAGCCCAGAAGGGACTAGCGGGACCCAGTACTTC. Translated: CASSPEGTSGTQYF.

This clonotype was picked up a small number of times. Here the CDR3 reads CASSLNGLSSYEQYF. The CDR3, as DNA: TGCGCCAGCAGCCTGAACGGGCTCAGCTCCTACGAGCAGTACTTC. V gene TRBV5-1 combines with J gene TRBJ2-7, with D uncertain. CDR1 and CDR2 (germline): SGHRS, YFSETQ. This CDR3 is 15 amino acids long. V lost 4 bases to trimming and J lost 0 bases, with 14 bases between them.

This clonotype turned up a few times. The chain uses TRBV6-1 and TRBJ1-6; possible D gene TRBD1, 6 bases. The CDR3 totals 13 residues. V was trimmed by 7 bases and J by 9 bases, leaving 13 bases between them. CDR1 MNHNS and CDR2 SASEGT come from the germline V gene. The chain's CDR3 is CASIYRAGSPLHF. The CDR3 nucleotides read TGTGCCAGCATCTACAGGGCAGGTTCACCCCTCCACTTT.

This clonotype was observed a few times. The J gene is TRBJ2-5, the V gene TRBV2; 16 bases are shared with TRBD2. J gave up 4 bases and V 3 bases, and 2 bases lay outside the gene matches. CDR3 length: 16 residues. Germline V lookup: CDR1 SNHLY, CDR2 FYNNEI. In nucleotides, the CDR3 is TGTGCCAGCAGTGATGGGACTAGCGGGGGGGCAGAGACCCAGTACTTC. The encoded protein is CASSDGTSGGAETQYF.

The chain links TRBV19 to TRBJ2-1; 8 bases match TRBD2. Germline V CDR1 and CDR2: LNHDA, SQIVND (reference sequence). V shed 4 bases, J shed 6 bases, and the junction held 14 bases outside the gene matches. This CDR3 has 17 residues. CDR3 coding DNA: TGTGCCAGTAGTACCAGGGCTAGCGGGTTCATTTCCAATGAGCAGTTCTTC. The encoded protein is CASSTRASGFISNEQFF.

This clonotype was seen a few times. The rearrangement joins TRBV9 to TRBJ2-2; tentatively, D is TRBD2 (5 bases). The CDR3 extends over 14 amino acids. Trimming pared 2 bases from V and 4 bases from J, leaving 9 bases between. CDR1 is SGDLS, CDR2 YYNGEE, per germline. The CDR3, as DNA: TGTGCCAGCAGCGTGCGGACTGGCACCGGGGAGCTGTTTTTT. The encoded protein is CASSVRTGTGELFF.

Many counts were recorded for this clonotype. The CDR3 DNA sequence: TGTGCCAGCAGCTTAGTAGGGACAGGGGTTTCACCCCTCCACTTT. Translating gives CASSLVGTGVSPLHF. The chain links TRBV7-2 to TRBJ1-6, with 10 bases fitting TRBD1. Germline CDR1 and CDR2: SGHTA and FQGNSA. The CDR3 spans 15 residues. The ends lost 1 base at V and 9 bases at J; junction bases unmatched: 3.